This T cell receptor beta chain was captured by sequencing in a study of blood T cell repertoires in COVID-19. Across the whole study: Both acute and convalescent COVID-19 samples were obtained from the United States, Italy and Spain. Sample material is recorded as cDNA or gDNA derived from T cells, B-cell-depleted T cells, or PBMCs.

Seattle participants joined during active infection and were tracked over time. Original methodology: Estimated nucleated cell counts came from reference gene primer amplification. The data were produced by immunoSEQ multiplex PCR, yet TCRdb's version contains in-frame clones alone and is incomplete. V, J and clone size are those of that table, while D and trimming were read from the DNA. Of some 170,000 clones listed, around nine tenths are singletons. The CDR3 is 15 residues long. Looked up from germline, CDR1 is ENHRY and CDR2 is SYGVKD. Trimming cost V 7 bases and J 1 base; bases outside gene matches: 5.

This chain joins TRBV10-3 and TRBJ1-2; 11 bases are shared with TRBD1. The receptor's source is a woman aged 70-85 years with COVID-19, enrolled during active disease. The sequencing sample was made of peripheral blood. CDR3 nucleotide sequence: TGTGCCATCATGAGGACAGGGGGCAATAACTATGGCTACACCTTC. Protein: CAIMRTGGNNYGYTF.